This T cell receptor (beta chain) comes out of a study of T cell repertoires in cytomegalovirus infection. One entry per CDR3 protein, called by TCRdb with MiXCR from the reads. The data hold about 450,000 distinct CDR3 sequences, with 30% to 40% observed a single time. Deletions cut 5 bases from V and 6 bases from J, with 10 bases between. The CDR3 totals 12 residues. This clonotype was recorded a few times. The chain combines TRBV12-3 or TRBV12-4 with TRBJ1-1; tentatively, D is TRBD1 (5 bases). What was sequenced was PBMCs. The receptor's source is a human donor in good health (CMV status not recorded). Some clones in this sample may be carry-over from other donors' samples. Here the CDR3 DNA reads TGTGCCAGCAGTGGGGCTTGGGCTGAAGCTTTCTTT. This codes for CASSGAWAEAFF.